These 25 T cell receptor beta chains were sequenced from one sample in a study of OX40 agonist ivuxolimab in advanced cancers. Here immunoSEQ multiplex PCR was the method, and the copy in TCRdb shows in-frame clones only, minus some. The sample yields tens of thousands of clones, approximately 80% seen once. This specimen consisted of CD4+ or CD8+ T cells sorted from blood, obtained in a trial of the OX40 agonist ivuxolimab. These receptors were obtained from an adult with an advanced solid tumor such as melanoma, head and neck, liver or kidney cancer.

The gene calls are TRBV27 and TRBJ2-7; no reliable D call. Germline V gene lookup returns CDR1 MNHEY and CDR2 SMNVEV (reference sequence). The ends were cut back, 3 bases at V and 1 base at J, with 10 bases in the middle. The CDR3 contains 14 residues. CDR3 coding DNA: TGTGCCAGCAGTTTCAGGTCACCATCCTACGAGCAGTACTTC. It codes for CASSFRSPSYEQYF.

The genes are TRBV6-5 and TRBJ2-2, with D perhaps matching TRBD1 or TRBD2 (6 bases each). This CDR3 has 15 residues. V was pared by 6 bases and J by 1 base, with 12 bases between. CDR1 is MNHEY, CDR2 SVGAGI, per germline. The CDR3: CASSPRGENTGELFF. The CDR3 DNA reads as TGTGCCAGCAGCCCAAGGGGGGAGAACACCGGGGAGCTGTTTTTT.

The gene calls are TRBV7-2 and TRBJ2-2; no definite D call. The CDR3 is 14 amino acids. With 5 bases removed from V and 7 bases from J, the gap between germline ends came to 14 bases. Looked up from germline, CDR1 is SGHTA and CDR2 is FQGNSA. The DNA of the CDR3 is TGTGCCAGCAGCCCCCGGGCCTCGATCGGGGAGCTGTTTTTT. Protein sequence: CASSPRASIGELFF.

The CDR3 DNA reads as TGTGCCAGCAGCTTACAGGGACAGGGAGTCGGGACCCAGTACTTC. It translates to CASSLQGQGVGTQYF. The genes are TRBV11-2 and TRBJ2-5; TRBD1 matches 9 bases. The V gene end was trimmed by 2 bases and the J gene end by 7 bases; junction bases not matched to a gene: 8. The germline CDR1 and CDR2 sequences are SGHAT and FQNNGV. The CDR3 sequence is 15 residues long.

The chain combines TRBV29-1 with TRBJ2-2, with D perhaps assigned TRBD1 or TRBD2 (5 bases each). Trimming took off 5 bases at V and 7 bases at J, with 14 bases between the two ends. In germline, CDR1 is SQVTM, CDR2 ANQGSEA. The CDR3 length is 13 residues. The CDR3 reads CSVTGTKLGELFF. The CDR3, as DNA: TGCAGCGTTACCGGGACCAAACTCGGGGAGCTGTTTTTT.

The chain carries TRBV5-1 and TRBJ2-5; D may be TRBD1 or TRBD2 (6 bases each). With 4 bases removed from V and 0 bases from J, the gap between germline ends came to 13 bases. This CDR3 has 15 amino acids. CDR1 and CDR2 (germline): SGHRS, YFSETQ. The CDR3 DNA sequence: TGCGCCAGCAGCCCGGGGGCGAACTACCAAGAGACCCAGTACTTC. It encodes CASSPGANYQETQYF. The variable domain in full, with the rest retrieved from reference TRBV5-1 and TRBJ2-5, is KAGVTQTPRYLIKTRGQQVTLSCSPISGHRSVSWYQQTPGQGLQFLFEYFSETQRNKGNFPGRFSGRQFSNSRSEMNVSTLELGDSALYLCASSPGANYQETQYFGPGTRLLVL.

The rearrangement uses TRBV2 and TRBJ2-5, with D unresolved. The germline V gene has CDR1 SNHLY and CDR2 FYNNEI. The CDR3 is 11 amino acids. V dropped 4 bases and J dropped 5 bases, with 5 bases sitting between them. In nucleotides, the CDR3 is TGTGCCAGCAGTGCGCAGGAGACCCAGTACTTC. Amino acid sequence: CASSAQETQYF.

The chain combines TRBV11-2 with TRBJ2-3; no clear D gene. Germline V gene lookup returns CDR1 SGHAT and CDR2 FQNNGV. The ends were cut back, 4 bases at V and 6 bases at J, with 14 bases in the middle. The CDR3 is 14 amino acids. The CDR3 nucleotides are TGTGCCAGCAGCTCGTCTCGGGTGGGGGATACGCAGTATTTT. Amino acids: CASSSSRVGDTQYF. The full variable domain, rest sourced from reference TRBV11-2 and TRBJ2-3, is EAGVAQSPRYKIIEKRQSVAFWCNPISGHATLYWYQQILGQGPKLLIQFQNNGVVDDSQLPKDRFSAERLKGVDSTLKIQPAKLEDSAVYLCASSSSRVGDTQYFGPGTRLTVL.

This clone was recorded once. This rearrangement joins TRBV5-8 to TRBJ1-2; TRBD1 might be the D (5 bases). Germline CDR1 and CDR2: SGHTS and YDEGEE. The CDR3 sequence is 15 residues long. The V end lost 0 bases, the J end lost 2 bases, and 11 bases lay between the germline ends. This CDR3 is CASSLGGTGNYGYTF. The CDR3 DNA sequence: TGTGCCAGCAGCTTGGGCGGCACAGGAAACTATGGCTACACCTTC.

This chain connects TRBV7-6 to TRBJ2-1, with D perhaps matching TRBD2 (6 bases). Trimming took off 5 bases at V and 0 bases at J, with 14 bases between the two ends. The CDR3 has 16 residues. Germline values: CDR1 SGHVS, CDR2 FNYEAQ. In DNA, the CDR3 is TGTGCCAGCAGCCCCATTGCGGGGCCCTCCTACAATGAGCAGTTCTTC. Translated, it gives CASSPIAGPSYNEQFF. The whole variable domain, filled in from reference TRBV7-6 and TRBJ2-1, reads GAGVSQSPRYKVTKRGQDVALRCDPISGHVSLYWYRQALGQGPEFLTYFNYEAQQDKSGLPNDRFSAERPEGSISTLTIQRTEQRDSAMYRCASSPIAGPSYNEQFFGPGTRLTVL.

The chain carries TRBV7-9 and TRBJ2-2; D assignment may be TRBD1 or TRBD2 (5 bases each). The CDR3 sequence is 14 residues long. CDR1 is SEHNR, CDR2 FQNEAQ, per germline (reference sequence). V lost 6 bases, J lost 5 bases, and 13 bases lay in between. CDR3 bases: TGTGCCAGCAGTCCGGGACGGAGGACCGGGGAGCTGTTTTTT. This encodes CASSPGRRTGELFF. Supplemented by reference TRBV7-9 and TRBJ2-2, the full variable domain reads DTGVSQNPRHKITKRGQNVTFRCDPISEHNRLYWYRQTLGQGPEFLTYFQNEAQLEKSRLLSDRFSAERPKGSFSTLEIQRTEQGDSAMYLCASSPGRRTGELFFGEGSRLTVL.

The table lists this clone with a few counts. V and J are TRBV6-5 and TRBJ1-5; D may be TRBD1 (6 bases). Trimming left V 6 bases short and J 6 bases short, with 12 bases between. The CDR3 contains 13 residues. Germline loops: CDR1 MNHEY, CDR2 SVGAGI. CDR3 amino acids: CASSPDRFQPQHF. CDR3 nucleotides: TGTGCCAGCAGCCCTGACAGGTTTCAGCCCCAGCATTTT.

The chain carries TRBV15 and TRBJ1-1; D remains unclear. Germline-derived CDR1 and CDR2 are LNHNV and YYDKDF (reference sequence). Trimming took 1 base from V and 5 from J, leaving 5 bases between them. The CDR3 runs 12 residues. The chain's CDR3 is CATSRAHTEAFF. The CDR3 nucleotides read TGTGCCACCAGCAGAGCACATACTGAAGCTTTCTTT. Looking up the rest from reference TRBV15 and TRBJ1-1 gives the full variable domain: DAMVIQNPRYQVTQFGKPVTLSCSQTLNHNVMYWYQQKSSQAPKLLFHYYDKDFNNEADTPDNFQSRRPNTSFCFLDIRSPGLGDTAMYLCATSRAHTEAFFGQGTRLTVV.

This sequence joins TRBV11-2 and TRBJ2-5, with D unresolved. V lost 2 bases and J lost 3, with 7 bases in between. CDR3 length: 13 amino acids. Per the germline V gene, CDR1 is SGHAT and CDR2 is FQNNGV. CDR3 sequence (DNA): TGTGCCAGCAGCTTAAACAGCAAAGAGACCCAGTACTTC. This gives the protein CASSLNSKETQYF.

J is TRBJ2-3 and V is TRBV6-1; 9 positions agree with TRBD2. The V gene end was trimmed by 2 bases and the J gene end by 6 bases; junction bases not matched to a gene: 6. CDR1 MNHNS and CDR2 SASEGT come from the germline V gene. This CDR3 comprises 15 residues. The CDR3 nucleotides are TGTGCCAGCAGTGAAAGGGGCGGGGGGGCCGATACGCAGTATTTT. Protein sequence: CASSERGGGADTQYF.

This clone was recorded once. CDR3 DNA sequence: TGCGCCAGCAGTCAACTATGGGACAGGCGCCCCGATGGCACCGGGGAGCTGTTTTTT. It specifies CASSQLWDRRPDGTGELFF. The chain is built from TRBV23-1 and TRBJ2-2; 8 nucleotides agree with TRBD1. TRBV23-1 is filed as an ORF, its function uncertain. CDR3 size: 19 residues. The V segment lost 2 bases and the J segment 4 bases; nucleotides outside the gene matches: 15.

This clone appeared a few times. This chain uses TRBV7-2 with TRBJ1-6; a possible D gene is TRBD1 (6 bases). In germline, CDR1 is SGHTA, CDR2 FQGNSA. The length of the CDR3 is 13 residues. Trimming cost V 5 bases and J 9 bases, with 11 bases left between them. CDR3 DNA: TGTGCCAGCAGCCCTGGACAGTTTTCACCCCTCCACTTT. Translated: CASSPGQFSPLHF.

The V call is TRBV5-1, the J call TRBJ2-3; TRBD1 matches 8 bases. Per the germline V gene, CDR1 is SGHRS and CDR2 is YFSETQ. The CDR3 is 14 amino acids. V gave up 6 bases and J gave up 0 bases; unmatched junction bases: 3. CDR3 nucleotides: TGCGCCAGCACTGGGACAGGTAGCACAGATACGCAGTATTTT. Amino acid sequence: CASTGTGSTDTQYF. Filled out from reference TRBV5-1 and TRBJ2-3, the complete variable domain reads KAGVTQTPRYLIKTRGQQVTLSCSPISGHRSVSWYQQTPGQGLQFLFEYFSETQRNKGNFPGRFSGRQFSNSRSEMNVSTLELGDSALYLCASTGTGSTDTQYFGPGTRLTVL.

J is TRBJ1-2 and V is TRBV6-6; the match to TRBD1 covers 8 bases. CDR1 is MNHNY, CDR2 SVGAGI, per germline (reference sequence). This CDR3 comprises 15 residues. Trimming took 2 bases from V and 4 from J; bases not matched to a gene: 6. The CDR3 spells CASSYPQGDAYGYTF. In DNA form, the CDR3 reads TGTGCCAGCAGTTACCCACAGGGGGATGCCTATGGCTACACCTTC.

This chain links TRBV6-5 with TRBJ1-2; weak D call: TRBD1 (5 bases). Germline V CDR1 and CDR2: MNHEY, SVGAGI. CDR3 size: 13 residues. Trimming removed 7 bases from V and 5 bases from J, with 14 bases in between. The CDR3 sequence is CASNRGPGYGYTF. The CDR3 region has the DNA TGTGCCAGCAACCGGGGACCGGGGTATGGCTACACCTTC.

This chain joins TRBV9 and TRBJ2-7, with D maybe TRBD2 (5 bases). V lost 0 bases, J lost 1 base, and 11 bases lay in between. Germline V lookup: CDR1 SGDLS, CDR2 YYNGEE. The CDR3 has 15 amino acids. The CDR3 DNA reads TGTGCCAGCAGCGTAGAAGAGGGCCGTTCCTACGAGCAGTACTTC. It yields the protein CASSVEEGRSYEQYF.

The J gene is TRBJ2-5, the V gene TRBV27, with a tentative D call TRBD2 (7 bases). Deletions cut 6 bases from V and 5 bases from J, with 13 bases between. The CDR3 covers 13 residues. The germline gives CDR1 MNHEY, CDR2 SMNVEV (reference sequence). The CDR3 DNA is TGTGCCAGCAGCCAACAGGGAGGGGAGACCCAGTACTTC. Amino acid sequence: CASSQQGGETQYF.

This chain joins TRBV21-1 and TRBJ2-5; the table calls TRBD2, which could not be checked here. TRBV21-1 is a pseudogene locus. CDR3 length: 12 residues. The CDR3 reads CASGRGGETQYF. The CDR3 DNA reads as TGTGCCAGCGGAAGGGGAGGAGAGACCCAGTACTTC.

This rearrangement joins TRBV5-1 to TRBJ2-5; D is ambiguous. Germline CDR1 and CDR2: SGHRS and YFSETQ. The germline V and J ends were trimmed by 0 bases and 5 bases, with 8 bases remaining between them. The CDR3 runs 13 residues. The CDR3 loop is CASSLGSAETQYF. The CDR3 DNA reads TGCGCCAGCAGCTTGGGAAGCGCCGAGACCCAGTACTTC.

CDR3 region: CATSRDFGARAKNIQYF. For the CDR3, the DNA is TGTGCCACCAGCAGAGATTTTGGGGCACGGGCCAAAAACATTCAGTACTTC. The rearrangement links TRBV15 to TRBJ2-4; D possibly corresponds to TRBD1 (5 bases). Trimming shortened V by 0 bases and J by 1 base, and 13 bases separated the two germline ends. This CDR3 comprises 17 residues. CDR1 LNHNV and CDR2 YYDKDF come from the germline V gene (reference sequence).